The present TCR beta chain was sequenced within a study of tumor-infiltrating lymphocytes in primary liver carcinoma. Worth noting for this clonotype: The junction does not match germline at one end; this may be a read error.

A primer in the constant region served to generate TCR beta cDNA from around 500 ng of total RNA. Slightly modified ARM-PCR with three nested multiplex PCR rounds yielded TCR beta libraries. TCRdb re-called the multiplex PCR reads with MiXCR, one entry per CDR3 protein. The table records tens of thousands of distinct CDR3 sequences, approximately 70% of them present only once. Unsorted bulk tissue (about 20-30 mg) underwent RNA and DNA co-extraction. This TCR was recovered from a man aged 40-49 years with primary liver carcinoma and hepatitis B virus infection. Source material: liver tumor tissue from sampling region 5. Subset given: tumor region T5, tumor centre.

CDR3: CARSPNGRAPLEHYF. In nucleotides, the CDR3 is TGTGCCAGAAGCCCCAACGGGAGGGCCCCTCTCGAGCACTACTTC. The rearrangement joins TRBV13 to TRBJ2-7; 8 bases agree with TRBD2. The V gene's germline CDR1 is PRHDT and CDR2 FYEKMQ (reference sequence). The CDR3 sequence is 15 residues long.